This T cell receptor (beta chain) was sequenced in a study of blood T cell repertoires in COVID-19. Study background: Nucleic acid was either cDNA or gDNA, and it came from T cells, B-cell-depleted T cells, or PBMCs.

The repertoire was sequenced with immunoSEQ multiplex PCR; TCRdb's copy has only in-frame clones and lacks some. Here the sample spans 190,000 or so clones, around 90% being singletons. V shed 6 bases and J shed 5 bases, with 13 bases lying between them. The germline CDR1 and CDR2 sequences are MNHEY and SMNVEV (reference sequence). The CDR3 is 13 residues long. The cohort comprised adults aged roughly 18 to 95 years residing in 24 US areas. Two negative PCRs, clearance, or symptom resolution characterized the recovered Cohort 3 donors. This TCR came from a woman in her 30s who had recovered from COVID-19. The specimen was PBMCs or T cells enriched from blood (not recorded which). The V gene is TRBV27, the J gene TRBJ1-1; maybe TRBD1 (5 bases). DNA of the CDR3: TGTGCCAGCAGCATTGGCGGGGGAACTGAAGCTTTCTTT. Protein: CASSIGGGTEAFF.